This T cell receptor (beta chain) was recorded in a study of blood T cell repertoires in COVID-19. Study information: Sources were T cells, B-cell-depleted T cells, or PBMCs; the material itself was cDNA or gDNA.

This clone was recorded at least ten times. Seattle patients were enrolled during active infection and followed longitudinally. The length of the CDR3 is 12 residues. The ends lost 5 bases at V and 5 bases at J; junction bases unmatched: 4. Germline V gene lookup returns CDR1 GTSNPN and CDR2 SVGIG (reference sequence). Original processing methods: Amplification of reference gene primers was used by the study to estimate nucleated cell counts. Method: immunoSEQ multiplex PCR; TCRdb's copy keeps in-frame clones and lacks some. D and trimming were read from the DNA, whereas the V and J calls and clone size are those reported in that table. The sample shows under 250,000 clones, around four fifths of them seen only once.

The rearrangement links TRBV30 to TRBJ2-7, with 9 nucleotides matching TRBD1. The origin of this receptor is a woman between 70 and 85 years old with COVID-19, enrolled during active disease. Specimen: peripheral blood. The chain's CDR3 is CAWWDRVHEQYF. The DNA of the CDR3 is TGTGCCTGGTGGGACAGGGTCCACGAGCAGTACTTC.